Each of the 20 T cell receptor beta chains below was sequenced from the same sample in a study of Graves' ophthalmopathy and Graves' hyperthyroidism. Amplification of the TCR beta CDR3 regions used RNA transcripts (as template). Amplification began with first-round RT-PCR using HTBI primers, then second-round multiplex PCR was performed. A single record per CDR3 protein comes from TCRdb applying MiXCR to the multiplex PCR reads. The repertoire holds roughly 600,000 distinct CDR3 sequences, with less than 45% as singletons. What was sequenced was peripheral blood or thyroid tissue (not recorded which). Receptors originate from an adult man with Graves' hyperthyroidism.

This clonotype has more than one count but fewer than ten. J is TRBJ2-2 and V is TRBV10-3; TRBD1 might be the D (6 bases). V dropped 4 bases and J dropped 1 base, with 16 bases sitting between them. CDR3 size: 17 residues. Germline V CDR1 and CDR2: ENHRY, SYGVKD. CDR3 loop: CAISGFVGQLNTGELFF. The CDR3 nucleotides read TGTGCCATCAGTGGATTCGTTGGACAGCTGAACACCGGGGAGCTGTTTTTT.

In the case of this clonotype: This may come from a read error, since a much larger clone is one base off. The CDR3 does not end in the conserved phenylalanine or tryptophan, so this is likely a read error. The chain combines TRBV7-9 with TRBJ1-1; tentative D call: TRBD1 (5 bases). The CDR3 totals 15 residues. The germline V gene has CDR1 SEHNR and CDR2 FQNEAQ (reference sequence). CDR3 protein: CASSVAPQGFAEAFS. In nucleotides, the CDR3 is TGTGCCAGCAGCGTAGCTCCCCAGGGATTCGCTGAAGCTTTCTCT.

This chain links TRBV7-3 with TRBJ2-3, with a possible D match to TRBD1 (6 bases). From germline, CDR1 is SGHTA and CDR2 FQGTGA. CDR3 length: 13 amino acids. Trimming removed 6 bases from V and 4 bases from J, with 11 bases in between. The CDR3 DNA reads TGTGCCAGCAGTATTCAGGGGTCAGATACGCAGTATTTT. Its protein is CASSIQGSDTQYF.

This clonotype has a count of ten or more. The gene calls are TRBV19 and TRBJ1-1, with D unclear. V dropped 7 bases and J dropped 0 bases, with 12 bases sitting between them. Germline assignment: CDR1 LNHDA and CDR2 SQIVND (reference sequence). This CDR3 is 14 amino acids long. The CDR3: CASNYPGMNTEAFF. CDR3 DNA: TGTGCCAGTAATTACCCGGGGATGAACACTGAAGCTTTCTTT.

Worth noting for this clonotype: An end of the junction does not agree with germline; a read error may underlie this. The rearrangement uses TRBV20-1 and TRBJ1-2, with a tentative D call TRBD1 (6 bases). CDR3 length: 13 residues. Germline values: CDR1 DFQATT, CDR2 SNEGSKA (reference sequence). The CDR3 region is CSAREDQTQGCTF. The DNA for the CDR3 is TGCAGTGCTAGAGAGGACCAGACACAGGGCTGCACCTTC.

The rearrangement uses TRBV29-1 and TRBJ2-3; D not certain. The CDR3 is made up of 14 amino acids. Germline CDR1 reads SQVTM; CDR2 reads ANQGSEA. V was shortened by 3 bases and J by 6 bases, with 16 bases between the two germline ends. Written as DNA, the CDR3 is TGCAGCGTTGAGATAGGGCCTCTGGTGGATACGCAGTATTTT. Encoded protein: CSVEIGPLVDTQYF.

As for this clonotype: An end of the junction does not agree with germline; a read error may underlie this. The genes are TRBV20-1 and TRBJ1-1, with D perhaps matching TRBD1 (5 bases). In germline, CDR1 is DFQATT, CDR2 SNEGSKA (reference sequence). CDR3 size: 13 residues. The CDR3: CSAGHLMNTEALF. DNA for the CDR3: TGCAGTGCCGGACACTTGATGAACACTGAAGCTCTCTTT.

The chain is built from TRBV27 and TRBJ1-2, with D possibly being TRBD1 (6 bases). This CDR3 is 15 amino acids long. Trimming removed 2 bases at V and 3 bases at J, with 13 bases between. Germline V gene data show CDR1 as MNHEY and CDR2 as SMNVEV (reference sequence). CDR3 DNA sequence: TGTGCCAGCAGTTTACAGGGGAGCCCACACTATGGCTACACCTTC. This translates into CASSLQGSPHYGYTF.

This clonotype was seen at least ten times. J is TRBJ2-7 and V is TRBV20-1, with 9 bases lining up with TRBD2. J was trimmed by 5 bases and V by 1 base; bases with no gene match: 15. The CDR3 consists of 17 residues. Germline values: CDR1 DFQATT, CDR2 SNEGSKA (reference sequence). CDR3 residues: CSARAPALAGGPDEQYF. CDR3 coding DNA: TGCAGTGCTAGAGCACCCGCCCTGGCGGGAGGGCCCGACGAGCAGTACTTC.

This clonotype showed up just a few times. This chain joins TRBV28 and TRBJ1-5; D not resolved. Trimming shortened V by 6 bases and J by 7 bases, and 19 bases separated the two germline ends. Germline CDR1 reads MDHEN; CDR2 reads SYDVKM. This CDR3 spans 15 amino acids. The CDR3 nucleotides read TGTGCCAGCAGGACTGCCAGCAGGAGGGAACAGCCCCAGCATTTT. This codes for CASRTASRREQPQHF. The variable domain in full, completed from reference TRBV28 and TRBJ1-5, reads DVKVTQSSRYLVKRTGEKVFLECVQDMDHENMFWYRQDPGLGLRLIYFSYDVKMKEKGDIPEGYSVSREKKERFSLILESASTNQTSMYLCASRTASRREQPQHFGDGTRLSIL.

This clonotype was seen only a few times. The genes are TRBV5-8 and TRBJ2-2; maybe TRBD1 (6 bases). V gave up 4 bases and J gave up 0 bases, with 10 bases separating them. The CDR3 runs to 15 residues. Germline V gives CDR1 SGHTS, CDR2 YDEGEE. This CDR3 is CASSIQGSNTGELFF. CDR3 nucleotide sequence: TGTGCCAGCAGCATACAGGGTTCGAACACCGGGGAGCTGTTTTTT.

This clonotype came up many times. The chain employs TRBV20-1 and TRBJ2-7; TRBD1 agrees at 7 bases. This CDR3 contains 13 residues. Trimming at V came to 5 bases and at J to 10 bases, leaving 14 bases not matched to a gene. From germline, CDR1 is DFQATT and CDR2 SNEGSKA (reference sequence). In DNA, the CDR3 is TGCAGTGCTCAAGGGACAGCTGGAATGAACCAGTACTTC. It encodes CSAQGTAGMNQYF.

V and J are TRBV19 and TRBJ2-7, with 8 bases matching TRBD1. Trimming at V came to 6 bases and at J to 3 bases, leaving 4 bases not matched to a gene. Germline V lookup: CDR1 LNHDA, CDR2 SQIVND (reference sequence). The CDR3 runs 13 residues. The CDR3 nucleotides are TGTGCCAGTAGGACAGGGGAGTACTACGAGCAGTACTTC. Protein sequence: CASRTGEYYEQYF.

This clonotype was counted many times. The chain is built from TRBV24-1 and TRBJ1-2, with D possibly matching TRBD1 (5 bases). The V gene's germline CDR1 is KGHDR and CDR2 SFDVKD. The CDR3 runs 16 residues. The V end lost 5 bases, the J end lost 4 bases, and 19 bases lay between the germline ends. The CDR3 region has the DNA TGTGCCACCAGTGGCCCGGACAAGTTCGGGGGCTATGGCTACACCTTC. It translates to CATSGPDKFGGYGYTF.

The chain carries TRBV2 and TRBJ2-2; 7 positions match TRBD1. Germline trimming cut 4 bases from V and 5 bases from J; bases unmatched to any gene: 4. The CDR3 consists of 14 residues. Germline values: CDR1 SNHLY, CDR2 FYNNEI. CDR3 in DNA: TGTGCCAGCAGTGGGGGCAGGGGGACCGGGGAGCTGTTTTTT. Translation: CASSGGRGTGELFF.

Ten or more counts support this clonotype. The rearrangement links TRBV5-6 to TRBJ1-1, with a weak D call TRBD1 (5 bases). CDR3 size: 13 residues. V lost 4 bases to trimming and J lost 4 bases, with 11 bases between them. The germline V gene encodes CDR1 SGHDT and CDR2 YYEEEE. CDR3 DNA sequence: TGTGCCAGCAGCCGGGACCAGGGCACTGAAGCTTTCTTT. This codes for CASSRDQGTEAFF.

The rearrangement joins TRBV24-1 to TRBJ2-2; TRBD2 agrees at 8 bases. The length of the CDR3 is 16 residues. Germline V gene sequence: CDR1 KGHDR, CDR2 SFDVKD. The trim removed 3 bases at V and 4 bases at J, leaving 6 bases unmatched. This chain's CDR3 is CATSDPGLARTGELFF. The CDR3 coding sequence is TGTGCCACCAGTGATCCCGGACTAGCCCGCACCGGGGAGCTGTTTTTT.

This chain links TRBV19 with TRBJ1-1; tentative D call: TRBD1 (6 bases). The CDR3 length is 16 residues. Trimming took off 6 bases at V and 3 bases at J, with 20 bases between the two ends. Germline loops: CDR1 LNHDA, CDR2 SQIVND (reference sequence). CDR3 protein: CASRPYQQGADTEAFF. The CDR3 region has the DNA TGTGCCAGTAGACCATACCAACAGGGAGCGGACACTGAAGCTTTCTTT.

The chain combines TRBV15 with TRBJ2-1, with TRBD2 matching 11 bases. CDR1 and CDR2 (germline): LNHNV, YYDKDF (reference sequence). The ends lost 1 base at V and 0 bases at J; junction bases unmatched: 5. The CDR3 is 18 amino acids. Here the CDR3 DNA reads TGTGCCACCAGCAGAGGGCTAGCGGGAGGTGCCTCCTACAATGAGCAGTTCTTC. It is translated as CATSRGLAGGASYNEQFF.

This clonotype was counted many times. The chain combines TRBV7-2 with TRBJ2-5; 8 nucleotides align to TRBD2. The germline gives CDR1 SGHTA, CDR2 FQGNSA. CDR3 length equals 15 residues. Unmatched junction bases numbered 7, after V lost 3 bases and J lost 4 bases. The CDR3: CASSFPQAGAETQYF. The CDR3 coding sequence is TGTGCCAGCAGCTTTCCACAAGCGGGAGCAGAGACCCAGTACTTC. Full variable domain (outside the CDR3, taken from reference TRBV7-2 and TRBJ2-5): GAGVSQSPSNKVTEKGKDVELRCDPISGHTALYWYRQSLGQGLEFLIYFQGNSAPDKSGLPSDRFSAERTGGSVSTLTIQRTQQEDSAVYLCASSFPQAGAETQYFGPGTRLLVL.